Included here is one T cell receptor beta chain sequence, with context. Its antigen is not identified. The PCR used 60 Vbeta and 13 Jbeta primers. The assay was immunoSEQ multiplex PCR, and TCRdb's table has in-frame clones only and misses some. The top ten clones hold roughly 22% of a sample with some 110,000 clones, 80% to 85% of them seen once. Per germline, CDR1 SGHVS and CDR2 FQNEAQ. V lost 11 bases and J lost 2, with 12 bases in between. The CDR3 totals 12 residues. This record belongs to a study of cytomegalovirus exposure and HLA in healthy donors. Study-level results: Previously analyzed data showed that most TCR beta V segments were productive at a frequency of about 87% or about 30%. Analyses of presence and absence presupposed an approximately uniform sequencing depth across donors.

Sequencing used PBMCs. The chain combines TRBV7-8 with TRBJ1-1; weak D call: TRBD1 (5 bases). This clonotype was sampled from a man aged 25-45 years in good health and CMV-seropositive. As DNA, the CDR3 is TGTGCCTGCGGGGACGGCAACACTGAAGCTTTCTTT. It yields the protein CACGDGNTEAFF.